The rows below give T cell receptor beta chains drawn from one sample of a study of T-cell memory formation after mild COVID-19. TCRdb ran MiXCR on the 5' RACE reads and lists one entry per CDR3 protein. The table lists about 82,000 distinct CDR3 sequences, more than 10% of them singletons, with about 25% in the top ten. Sequenced material: PBMCs or a T cell subset sorted from them (not recorded which). These receptor sequences come from an adult woman who had mild COVID-19 (a few samples of this study predate the infection). Cell type and time point are not known. Each CDR3 is given with its conserved first and last residue. A D gene is named only where the DNA matches it firmly. For some rows the clone size is stated as once, few or many, or as a class when expanded; others skip it.

J: TRBJ2-3
size: NA
V: TRBV5-5
D: NA
CDR3: CASSLPSSDTQYF
DNA: TGTGCCAGCAGTCTACCATCTAGTGATACGCAGTATTTT

J: TRBJ1-2
size: NA
V: TRBV29-1
D: TRBD1
CDR3: CSVVTGESYGYTF
DNA: TGCAGCGTTGTAACAGGGGAGAGCTATGGCTACACCTTC

J: TRBJ2-7
size: few
V: TRBV5-1
D: TRBD1
CDR3: CASSLGTGNSDEQYF
DNA: TGCGCCAGCAGCCTAGGGACAGGGAATAGTGACGAGCAGTACTTC

J: TRBJ2-1
size: many
V: TRBV5-5
D: NA
CDR3: CASSDPGSNEQFF
DNA: TGTGCCAGCAGCGACCCAGGGTCCAATGAGCAGTTCTTC

J: TRBJ2-1
size: few
V: TRBV9
D: NA
CDR3: CASSARPGEEQFF
DNA: TGTGCCAGCAGCGCCCGCCCGGGGGAAGAGCAGTTCTTC

J: TRBJ2-7
size: NA
V: TRBV10-3
D: TRBD2
CDR3: CAISSGSDYEQYF
DNA: TGTGCCATCAGTAGCGGGAGTGACTACGAGCAGTACTTC

J: TRBJ2-3
size: NA
V: TRBV7-8
D: TRBD1
CDR3: CASSWGTGGATDTQYF
DNA: TGTGCCAGCAGCTGGGGGACAGGGGGTGCCACAGATACGCAGTATTTT

J: TRBJ1-5
size: few
V: TRBV6-2/TRBV6-3
D: NA
CDR3: CASSYRGAGNQPQHF
DNA: TGTGCCAGCAGTTACCGGGGGGCAGGCAATCAGCCCCAGCATTTT

J: TRBJ2-3
size: NA
V: TRBV20-1
D: NA
CDR3: CSSKDYRDTDTQYF
DNA: TGCAGTTCCAAGGACTACCGAGATACAGATACGCAGTATTTT

J: TRBJ2-3
size: NA
V: TRBV10-2
D: TRBD2
CDR3: CASSASGYSSTDTQYF
DNA: TGCGCCAGCAGCGCTAGCGGATATTCTAGCACAGATACGCAGTATTTT

J: TRBJ2-7
size: few
V: TRBV20-1
D: NA
CDR3: CSARDGAYEQYF
DNA: TGCAGTGCTAGAGACGGGGCCTACGAGCAGTACTTC

J: TRBJ1-5
size: NA
V: TRBV15
D: NA
CDR3: CATSRDSGSRNQPQHF
DNA: TGTGCCACCAGCAGAGATTCAGGGAGCAGGAATCAGCCCCAGCATTTT

J: TRBJ2-3
size: few
V: TRBV27
D: TRBD2
CDR3: CASSPELAGSTDTQYF
DNA: TGTGCCAGCAGTCCTGAGCTAGCGGGGAGCACAGATACGCAGTATTTT

J: TRBJ2-3
size: NA
V: TRBV12-3/TRBV12-4
D: TRBD2
CDR3: CASSSIRTSGGEDTQYF
DNA: TGTGCCAGCAGTTCAATAAGGACTAGCGGGGGGGAAGATACGCAGTATTTT

J: TRBJ2-1
size: few
V: TRBV5-1
D: TRBD2
CDR3: CASSSLGLAGVVDEQFF
DNA: TGCGCCAGCAGCTCCTTAGGACTAGCGGGAGTTGTAGATGAGCAGTTCTTC

J: TRBJ1-1
size: NA
V: TRBV4-2
D: NA
CDR3: CASSQVGYTEAFF
DNA: TGTGCCAGCAGCCAAGTGGGTTACACTGAAGCTTTCTTT

J: TRBJ1-3
size: few
V: TRBV30
D: NA
CDR3: CAWSSGSFQIWNTIYF
DNA: TGTGCCTGGAGCTCCGGGTCCTTCCAAATCTGGAACACCATATATTTT

J: TRBJ1-2
size: NA
V: TRBV5-5
D: NA
CDR3: CASSLVWTASQGEGYTF
DNA: TGTGCCAGCAGCTTGGTATGGACGGCCAGCCAGGGTGAAGGCTACACCTTC

J: TRBJ2-7
size: few
V: TRBV2
D: TRBD1
CDR3: CASSKSGTGYYEQYF
DNA: TGTGCCAGCTCCAAGTCCGGGACAGGTTATTACGAGCAGTACTTC

J: TRBJ2-3
size: few
V: TRBV15
D: NA
CDR3: CATSTLDYKQYF
DNA: TGTGCCACCAGCACGCTAGATTACAAACAGTATTTT

J: TRBJ2-7
size: few
V: TRBV10-2
D: NA
CDR3: CASSESDSYEQYF
DNA: TGCGCCAGCAGTGAGTCTGACTCCTACGAGCAGTACTTC

J: TRBJ2-2
size: NA
V: TRBV7-6
D: NA
CDR3: CASSPRGLGTGELFF
DNA: TGTGCCAGCAGCCCCCGGGGTTTGGGTACCGGGGAGCTGTTTTTT

J: TRBJ2-2
size: NA
V: TRBV5-6
D: NA
CDR3: CASSRPGELFF
DNA: TGTGCCAGCAGCCGACCCGGGGAGCTGTTTTTT

J: TRBJ1-2
size: NA
V: TRBV5-1
D: NA
CDR3: CASSPNSYGYTF
DNA: TGCGCCAGCAGCCCCAATTCATATGGCTACACCTTC

J: TRBJ2-5
size: NA
V: TRBV7-2
D: NA
CDR3: CASSWPGATPGETQYF
DNA: TGTGCCAGCAGCTGGCCTGGGGCGACCCCGGGGGAGACCCAGTACTTC

J: TRBJ1-1
size: NA
V: TRBV20-1
D: TRBD1
CDR3: CSASDLTGQNGGTEAFF
DNA: TGCAGTGCTAGCGATTTGACAGGGCAAAACGGGGGCACTGAAGCTTTCTTT

J: TRBJ1-2
size: few
V: TRBV20-1
D: NA
CDR3: CSGDYGYTF
DNA: TGCAGTGGAGACTATGGCTACACCTTC